The clone carrying this T cell receptor beta chain was seen at least ten times. Its antigen is not known. Investigators excluded patients with uncontrolled infection, other autoimmune disease, pregnancy or lactation. Amplified TCR beta CDR3 regions derived from RNA transcripts. The HTBI primer set was used in a first-round RT-PCR of the TCR CDR3. TCRdb fed the multiplex PCR reads into MiXCR, producing one record per CDR3 protein. Here the sample spans around 500,000 distinct CDR3 sequences, 15% to 20% being singletons. The entry originates in a study of T cells in Graves' hyperthyroidism and ophthalmopathy. Points from the study as a whole: Ophthalmopathy cases were set apart from stable hyperthyroidism by a 13 V-J model.

The CDR3 consists of 14 residues. The V end was cut by 3 bases, the J end by 1 base, with 11 bases between. Germline V lookup: CDR1 DFQATT, CDR2 SNEGSKA (reference sequence). J is TRBJ2-3 and V is TRBV20-1; unclear D gene. This TCR was recovered from a woman in her 30s with Graves' ophthalmopathy. Sequences were obtained from blood. CDR3 region: CSASGPVRTDTQYF. In DNA form, the CDR3 reads TGCAGTGCTAGTGGTCCGGTTCGCACAGATACGCAGTATTTT.